One sample yielded the 30 T cell receptor beta chains listed below, sequenced in a study of cytomegalovirus exposure and HLA in healthy donors. PCR used 60 Vbeta primers and 13 Jbeta primers. Only in-frame clones appear in the TCRdb table, and some are missing; sequencing was by immunoSEQ multiplex PCR. This sample contains some 80,000 clones. Sequenced material: PBMCs. These receptors were taken from a woman in her thirties in good health and CMV-seronegative.

This chain joins TRBV6-5 and TRBJ1-2, with 7 bases matching TRBD1. CDR1 and CDR2 (germline): MNHEY, SVGAGI. The V gene end was trimmed by 6 bases and the J gene end by 3 bases; junction bases not matched to a gene: 4. This CDR3 spans 13 amino acids. The CDR3 DNA sequence: TGTGCCAGCAGCCACGACAGGGACTATGGCTACACCTTC. Translation: CASSHDRDYGYTF.

V is TRBV19 and J is TRBJ1-1; 10 bases match TRBD1. Germline loops: CDR1 LNHDA, CDR2 SQIVND (reference sequence). CDR3 length equals 14 residues. V trimming: 6 bases; J trimming: 1 base; junction bases outside the gene matches: 2. CDR3 sequence: CASRRQGANTEAFF. CDR3 nucleotide sequence: TGTGCCAGTAGGAGACAGGGGGCGAACACTGAAGCTTTCTTT. Drawing the rest from reference TRBV19 and TRBJ1-1, the complete variable domain is DGGITQSPKYLFRKEGQNVTLSCEQNLNHDAMYWYRQDPGQGLRLIYYSQIVNDFQKGDIAEGYSVSREKKESFPLTVTSAQKNPTAFYLCASRRQGANTEAFFGQGTRLTVV.

The J gene is TRBJ1-1, the V gene TRBV6-5, with D possibly being TRBD1 (6 bases). V was shortened by 6 bases and J by 0 bases, with 14 bases between the two germline ends. From germline, CDR1 is MNHEY and CDR2 SVGAGI. This CDR3 is built from 15 residues. CDR3 protein: CASRPRGTMNTEAFF. Here the CDR3 DNA reads TGTGCCAGCAGGCCCCGAGGGACAATGAACACTGAAGCTTTCTTT.

The genes are TRBV30 and TRBJ2-1, with 10 positions matching TRBD2. V shed 7 bases, J shed 8 bases, and the junction held 11 bases outside the gene matches. In germline, CDR1 is GTSNPN, CDR2 SVGIG (reference sequence). CDR3 length equals 14 residues. Here the CDR3 DNA reads TGTGCCTCCGCCCCTAGCGGGAGCGGCGATGAGCAGTTCTTC. Encoded protein: CASAPSGSGDEQFF.

The chain carries TRBV25-1 and TRBJ1-3; D gene unclear. This CDR3 contains 15 residues. The germline CDR1 and CDR2 sequences are MGHDK and SYGVNS. The V end was cut by 7 bases, the J end by 3 bases, with 16 bases between. CDR3 DNA sequence: TGTGCCAGCACCGGACGCGGAGGTTTTGGAAACACCATATATTTT. Amino acids: CASTGRGGFGNTIYF.

This rearrangement joins TRBV18 to TRBJ2-7; tentatively, D is TRBD2 (5 bases). Between the trimmed V and J ends, which lost 2 bases and 4 bases, there was a span of 6 bases. The germline V gene has CDR1 KGHSH and CDR2 LQKENI. This CDR3 is built from 12 residues. This CDR3 is CASSPTGYEQYF. For the CDR3, the DNA is TGTGCCAGCTCACCAACGGGGTACGAGCAGTACTTC.

CDR3 in DNA: TGTGCCAGCAGTTACTATCAGAACTATGGCTACACCTTC. Protein: CASSYYQNYGYTF. The chain employs TRBV6-5 and TRBJ1-2; D remains ambiguous. V shed 1 base and J shed 2 bases, with 5 bases lying between them. This CDR3 contains 13 residues. CDR1 and CDR2 from the germline V gene are MNHEY and SVGAGI.

J is TRBJ1-1 and V is TRBV5-1, with D tentatively TRBD1 (6 bases). Germline V gene sequence: CDR1 SGHRS, CDR2 YFSETQ. V lost 0 bases and J lost 4, with 7 bases in between. This CDR3 region has 13 residues. The DNA of the CDR3 is TGCGCCAGCAGCTTGGAGGGGGTCACTGAAGCTTTCTTT. Amino acids: CASSLEGVTEAFF.

The rearrangement links TRBV30 to TRBJ2-5, with D perhaps matching TRBD2 (5 bases). Germline V gives CDR1 GTSNPN, CDR2 SVGIG (reference sequence). Deletions cut 1 base from V and 0 bases from J, with 6 bases between. The CDR3 contains 13 residues. The CDR3 sequence: CAWSGSDQETQYF. The CDR3 DNA follows: TGTGCCTGGAGTGGTAGCGACCAAGAGACCCAGTACTTC. The complete variable domain, with remaining parts taken from reference TRBV30 and TRBJ2-5, reads SQTIHQWPATLVQPVGSPLSLECTVEGTSNPNLYWYRQAAGRGLQLLFYSVGIGQISSEVPQNLSASRPQDRQFILSSKKLLLSDSGFYLCAWSGSDQETQYFGPGTRLLVL.

The chain couples TRBV2 to TRBJ1-6; 7 nucleotides line up with TRBD1. The germline V gene encodes CDR1 SNHLY and CDR2 FYNNEI. This CDR3 contains 16 residues. The V gene end was trimmed by 6 bases and the J gene end by 10 bases; junction bases not matched to a gene: 15. The CDR3 loop is CASSYAGTVTRSPLHF. CDR3 in DNA: TGTGCCAGCAGCTACGCCGGGACAGTTACGCGGTCACCCCTCCACTTT.

The chain has TRBV27 and TRBJ2-1; TRBD2 aligns across 8 bases. The V gene end was trimmed by 9 bases and the J gene end by 7 bases; junction bases not matched to a gene: 8. In germline, CDR1 is MNHEY, CDR2 SMNVEV (reference sequence). This CDR3 is 13 amino acids long. For the CDR3, the DNA is TGTGCCAGTCTTCCTAGCGGGTCTAATGAGCAGTTCTTC. This gives the protein CASLPSGSNEQFF.

This chain joins TRBV6-1 and TRBJ1-5; a possible D gene is TRBD1 (5 bases). In germline, CDR1 is MNHNS, CDR2 SASEGT. The CDR3 totals 17 residues. Trimming stripped 1 base from V and 3 bases from J, with 16 bases between. The CDR3 here is CASSEGQGFPLNQPQHF. CDR3 coding DNA: TGTGCCAGCAGTGAAGGGCAGGGTTTCCCTCTCAATCAGCCCCAGCATTTT.

The chain employs TRBV6-1 and TRBJ1-5, with D unclear. This CDR3 contains 15 residues. Trimming shortened V by 6 bases and J by 1 base, and 13 bases separated the two germline ends. Germline values: CDR1 MNHNS, CDR2 SASEGT. The CDR3 coding sequence is TGTGCCAGCAGCACCAGAAGAATCAGCAATCAGCCCCAGCATTTT. Its protein is CASSTRRISNQPQHF.

The genes are TRBV4-2 and TRBJ2-2; TRBD2 matches at 9 bases. After removal of 2 bases from V and 7 bases from J, the junction contained 14 bases not matched to a gene. From germline, CDR1 is LGHNA and CDR2 YNFKEQ. CDR3 length: 18 residues. The CDR3 DNA reads TGTGCCAGCAGCCAATCCCCTACTAGCGGGTTGACATACGGGGAGCTGTTTTTT. Translated, it gives CASSQSPTSGLTYGELFF.

The gene calls are TRBV5-1 and TRBJ1-6; D gene unclear. The germline CDR1 and CDR2 sequences are SGHRS and YFSETQ. The CDR3 is 14 amino acids. V was shortened by 0 bases and J by 10 bases, with 11 bases between the two germline ends. The CDR3 nucleotides read TGCGCCAGCAGCTTGGGAGGGCGTGGATCACCCCTCCACTTT. It translates to CASSLGGRGSPLHF.

The V and J genes are TRBV19 and TRBJ2-7; D remains ambiguous. Trimming removed 3 bases from V and 0 bases from J, with 9 bases in between. CDR3 length equals 14 residues. Germline CDR1 reads LNHDA; CDR2 reads SQIVND (reference sequence). DNA for the CDR3: TGTGCCAGTAGTATCTCAGCGTTCTCCTACGAGCAGTACTTC. Its protein is CASSISAFSYEQYF.

The rearrangement joins TRBV19 to TRBJ1-2, with 8 bases that match TRBD1. CDR1 is LNHDA and CDR2 is SQIVND in the germline V gene (reference sequence). The CDR3 loop spans 16 amino acids. V shed 8 bases and J 2 bases; nucleotides not matched to a gene: 13. The DNA for the CDR3 is TGTGCCAGTGGGGACAGGTTAACGAAACCCAACTATGGCTACACCTTC. This codes for CASGDRLTKPNYGYTF.

The genes are TRBV5-1 and TRBJ2-5, with TRBD2 matching 7 bases. Germline CDR1 is SGHRS and CDR2 is YFSETQ. V was clipped by 5 bases and J by 2 bases; unmatched bases: 9. The CDR3 is 15 residues long. Here the CDR3 reads CASSRVPGGQETQYF. Here the CDR3 DNA reads TGCGCCAGCAGTAGGGTCCCGGGAGGTCAAGAGACCCAGTACTTC.

The CDR3 loop is CASRDRGVEKLFF. The DNA of the CDR3 is TGTGCCAGCAGAGACAGGGGGGTTGAAAAACTGTTTTTT. This chain joins TRBV6-5 and TRBJ1-4; 9 positions match TRBD1. V was clipped by 6 bases and J by 7 bases; unmatched bases: 3. Germline V gene data show CDR1 as MNHEY and CDR2 as SVGAGI. The CDR3 runs to 13 residues.

The chain links TRBV4-2 to TRBJ2-1; 14 positions agree with TRBD2. Germline CDR1 LGHNA, CDR2 YNFKEQ. This CDR3 region has 15 residues. V lost 1 base to trimming and J lost 8 bases; unmatched junction nucleotides: 1. CDR3 protein: CASSQGLAGGYEQFF. The CDR3 coding sequence is TGTGCCAGCAGCCAAGGACTAGCGGGAGGGTATGAGCAGTTCTTC.

The gene calls are TRBV14 and TRBJ1-6; D gene ambiguous. Germline CDR1 and CDR2: SGHDN and FVKESK. Trimming cost V 4 bases and J 7 bases, with 11 bases left between them. CDR3 length: 14 residues. CDR3 protein: CASSRLEENSPLHF. DNA of the CDR3: TGTGCCAGCAGCCGATTAGAGGAAAATTCACCCCTCCACTTT. The variable domain in full, with the rest retrieved from reference TRBV14 and TRBJ1-6, is EAGVTQFPSHSVIEKGQTVTLRCDPISGHDNLYWYRRVMGKEIKFLLHFVKESKQDESGMPNNRFLAERTGGTYSTLKVQPAELEDSGVYFCASSRLEENSPLHFGNGTRLTVT.

The chain couples TRBV5-1 to TRBJ2-1, with a weak D call TRBD1 (5 bases). Trimming took 0 bases from V and 2 from J, leaving 12 bases between them. The CDR3 consists of 16 residues. In germline, CDR1 is SGHRS, CDR2 YFSETQ. CDR3 DNA sequence: TGCGCCAGCAGCTTGGCCTCAGGGATCGCCTACAATGAGCAGTTCTTC. It specifies CASSLASGIAYNEQFF.

The chain joins TRBV19 to TRBJ1-3; 8 bases map to TRBD1. The ends lost 3 bases at V and 0 bases at J; junction bases unmatched: 7. Germline loops: CDR1 LNHDA, CDR2 SQIVND (reference sequence). This CDR3 is built from 17 residues. CDR3 in amino acids: CASSMTGATISGNTIYF. The CDR3 DNA reads as TGTGCCAGTAGTATGACAGGGGCTACCATCTCTGGAAACACCATATATTTT.

The CDR3 sequence is CASSPPGYGYTF. CDR3 bases: TGTGCCAGCTCCCCCCCAGGGTATGGCTACACCTTC. The chain combines TRBV18 with TRBJ1-2, with a possible D match to TRBD1 (5 bases). The CDR3 runs 12 residues. V lost 6 bases and J 5 bases, leaving 10 bases between the germline ends. Germline V CDR1 and CDR2: KGHSH, LQKENI.

The rearrangement uses TRBV9 and TRBJ2-7; 7 bases are shared with TRBD1. CDR3 length: 13 amino acids. The germline V gene encodes CDR1 SGDLS and CDR2 YYNGEE. V shed 0 bases and J 5 bases; nucleotides not matched to a gene: 2. CDR3 in DNA: TGTGCCAGCAGCGTAGCCACAGGGGACGAGCAGTACTTC. It codes for CASSVATGDEQYF.

As concerns this clone: The junction departs from the called germline gene at one end, perhaps through a read error. The CDR3 loop reads CASSWGGEDFF. The CDR3 DNA sequence: TGTGCCAGCAGCTGGGGGGGTGAAGATTTCTTT. The genes are TRBV5-6 and TRBJ1-1, with D maybe TRBD1 (5 bases). Germline CDR1 and CDR2: SGHDT and YYEEEE. The CDR3 totals 11 residues.

The CDR3 region has the DNA TGCGCCAGCAGCCAAGGTCCCTGGGGGCCCGAGCAGTACTTC. It specifies CASSQGPWGPEQYF. The chain couples TRBV4-1 to TRBJ2-7, with D perhaps TRBD1 (6 bases). The V end was cut by 1 base, the J end by 6 bases, with 13 bases between. CDR1 and CDR2 from the germline V gene are MGHRA and YSYEKL. This CDR3 is 14 amino acids long.

This sequence joins TRBV30 and TRBJ2-2, with 9 bases fitting TRBD2. V shed 8 bases, J shed 0 bases, and the junction held 4 bases outside the gene matches. CDR1 is GTSNPN, CDR2 SVGIG, per germline (reference sequence). The CDR3 sequence is 14 residues long. CDR3 bases: TGTGCCGGGGGGACTAGCCCGAACACCGGGGAGCTGTTTTTT. It codes for CAGGTSPNTGELFF.

This rearrangement joins TRBV7-2 to TRBJ2-1, with 11 bases aligning to TRBD2. CDR1 and CDR2 from the germline V gene are SGHTA and FQGNSA. The CDR3 loop spans 17 amino acids. V lost 5 bases to trimming and J lost 4 bases; unmatched junction nucleotides: 10. DNA of the CDR3: TGTGCCAGCAGCCGAACCTCCGGGACTAGCGGTTACAATGAGCAGTTCTTC. It translates to CASSRTSGTSGYNEQFF.

The chain couples TRBV2 to TRBJ1-6; 7 positions match TRBD1. The CDR3 runs to 15 residues. J lost 0 bases, V lost 6 bases, and 2 bases had no gene match. Germline CDR1 SNHLY, CDR2 FYNNEI. The CDR3, as DNA: TGTGCCAGCAGGTGGGACAGCTCCTATAATTCACCCCTCCACTTT. Translating it yields CASRWDSSYNSPLHF.